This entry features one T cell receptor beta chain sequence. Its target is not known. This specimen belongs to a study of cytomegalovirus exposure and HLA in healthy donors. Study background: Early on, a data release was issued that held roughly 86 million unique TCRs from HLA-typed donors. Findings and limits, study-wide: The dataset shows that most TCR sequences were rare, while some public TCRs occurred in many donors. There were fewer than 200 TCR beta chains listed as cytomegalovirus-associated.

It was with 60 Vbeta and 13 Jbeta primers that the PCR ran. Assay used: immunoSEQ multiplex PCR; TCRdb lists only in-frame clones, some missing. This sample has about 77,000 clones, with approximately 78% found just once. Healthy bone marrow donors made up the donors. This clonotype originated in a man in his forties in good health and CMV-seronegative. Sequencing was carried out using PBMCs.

The CDR3 protein is CASSWGQDINYGYTF. The CDR3 DNA sequence: TGTGCCAGCAGTTGGGGACAGGACATTAACTATGGCTACACCTTC. This sequence joins TRBV7-9 and TRBJ1-2; the match to TRBD1 covers 8 bases. This CDR3 contains 15 residues. The junction had 7 bases not matched to a gene; V was cut back by 6 bases and J by 1 base. Germline V lookup: CDR1 SEHNR, CDR2 FQNEAQ (reference sequence).